This TCR beta chain was identified in a study of cytomegalovirus exposure and HLA in healthy donors. The study, taken as a whole, reports: The study labeled roughly 160 TCR beta chains cytomegalovirus-associated. Reports indicated that the classifier achieved high specificity and sensitivity in diagnosing cytomegalovirus status. A subsequent analysis found that TCR clusters from the first cohort also tended to co-occur in the approximately 120 validation repertoires, with around 94% of cluster scores above 0.

Germline V gene lookup returns CDR1 SGHTA and CDR2 FQGNSA. CDR3 length equals 15 residues. The V gene lost 0 bases and the J gene lost 5 bases, with 12 bases spanning the gap. Clones were sequenced by immunoSEQ multiplex PCR, and TCRdb holds only the in-frame ones, with some missing. Here the sample spans 200,000 to 300,000 clones, 90% being singletons. With regard to this clone: Its antigen is not known.

The sequence derives from a young woman in good health and CMV-seronegative. The rearrangement joins TRBV7-2 to TRBJ2-3, with D tentatively TRBD2 (6 bases). The specimen sequenced was PBMCs. This CDR3 reads CASSLALRRGDTQYF. CDR3 coding DNA: TGTGCCAGCAGCTTAGCTCTCAGGCGGGGAGATACGCAGTATTTT.